The T cell receptor beta chain under discussion was sequenced for a study of beta chain features in type 1 diabetes. Germline V lookup: CDR1 MDHEN, CDR2 SYDVKM. CDR3 length equals 13 residues. V was clipped by 4 bases and J by 9 bases; unmatched bases: 7. Expressed TCRB transcripts were sequenced after all isolated RNA was converted to cDNA. Clones were sequenced by immunoSEQ multiplex PCR, and TCRdb holds only the in-frame ones, with some missing. Of nearly 350,000 clones listed, under 8.5% are singletons. The chain couples TRBV28 to TRBJ1-2; 8 nucleotides align to TRBD1. Material for sequencing was central memory CD4+ T cells from blood. The clonotype was recovered from a woman aged 18-30 years in good health. As DNA, the CDR3 is TGTGCCAGCAGTTCCGGACAGGGTTTTAGCTACACCTTC. Residues: CASSSGQGFSYTF.